This T cell receptor (beta chain) derives from a study of cytomegalovirus exposure and HLA in healthy donors. The CDR3 runs 16 residues. J gave up 2 bases and V 2 bases, and 6 bases lay outside the gene matches. CDR1 and CDR2 from the germline V gene are MNHNY and SVGAGI (reference sequence). This clone was picked up a small number of times. Its antigen is still unknown. Study findings and constraints: The study flagged 150 to 200 TCR beta chains as cytomegalovirus-associated. What TCR beta sequences reportedly achieved was accurate prediction of HLA-A and HLA-B alleles in most subjects. Sequence variants that were highly shared formed a cluster that was likely a sequencing artifact.

This PCR relied on a set of 60 Vbeta primers and 13 Jbeta primers. Produced via immunoSEQ multiplex PCR; TCRdb's table is partial and in-frame only. This sample has 150,000 to 200,000 clones, with about 80% found just once. The sequencing sample was made of PBMCs. The source of this sequence is a woman aged 50 to 65 in good health and CMV-seropositive. The rearrangement uses TRBV6-6 and TRBJ2-7; 10 bases are shared with TRBD1. The CDR3 protein is CASSYADRGLPYEQYF. The CDR3 DNA reads TGTGCCAGCAGTTACGCCGACAGGGGGCTTCCCTACGAGCAGTACTTC.